Each of the 15 T cell receptor beta chains below was sequenced from the same sample in a study of OX40 agonist ivuxolimab in advanced cancers. Only in-frame clones appear in the TCRdb table, and some are missing; sequencing was by immunoSEQ multiplex PCR. The sample includes 100,000 to 120,000 clones, approximately 89% of them seen just once. The specimen comprised CD4+ or CD8+ T cells sorted from blood, sampled in a trial of the OX40 agonist ivuxolimab. The receptors were sampled from an adult with an advanced solid tumor such as melanoma, head and neck, liver or kidney cancer.

This clone was counted once. The J gene is TRBJ1-2, the V gene TRBV29-1; possible D gene TRBD1, 5 bases. Trimming took 7 bases from V and 9 from J, leaving 27 bases between them. The CDR3 length is 15 residues. Germline-derived CDR1 and CDR2 are SQVTM and ANQGSEA. The CDR3 here is CSADRGARSPWSYTF. Here the CDR3 DNA reads TGCAGCGCCGATCGTGGGGCCAGGAGTCCTTGGAGCTACACCTTC.

This clone was recorded only once. The CDR3 nucleotides are TGCGCCAGCAGCCAAGAATTTTCTAGTACTGAAGCTTTCTTT. This gives the protein CASSQEFSSTEAFF. The rearrangement joins TRBV4-3 to TRBJ1-1; D gene ambiguous. Trimming removed 0 bases from V and 5 bases from J, with 10 bases in between. CDR3 length: 14 amino acids. Germline V gives CDR1 LGHNA, CDR2 YSLEER.

V and J are TRBV7-2 and TRBJ2-7, with 12 bases that match TRBD2. The CDR3 contains 16 residues. The germline gives CDR1 SGHTA, CDR2 FQGNSA. J lost 0 bases, V lost 5 bases, and 5 bases had no gene match. The CDR3 region is CASSLLAGGVSYEQYF. The CDR3, as DNA: TGTGCCAGCAGCCTCCTAGCGGGGGGGGTCTCCTACGAGCAGTACTTC.

The gene calls are TRBV7-3 and TRBJ2-5; 7 nucleotides line up with TRBD2. Germline values: CDR1 SGHTA, CDR2 FQGTGA. This CDR3 spans 14 amino acids. V shed 5 bases and J 5 bases; nucleotides not matched to a gene: 8. As DNA, the CDR3 is TGTGCCAGCAGCCCATCGGGGGGTAGGGAGACCCAGTACTTC. Translation: CASSPSGGRETQYF.

The chain recombines TRBV15 with TRBJ1-1; no definite D call. CDR3 size: 13 residues. V was shortened by 5 bases and J by 2 bases, with 9 bases between the two germline ends. Germline V gives CDR1 LNHNV, CDR2 YYDKDF (reference sequence). The CDR3, as DNA: TGTGCCACCAGCCTGGCGGGTAACACTGAAGCTTTCTTT. Its translation is CATSLAGNTEAFF.

The table lists this clone with a count of one. V gene TRBV6-6 combines with J gene TRBJ2-5; no clear D. Germline CDR1 reads MNHNY; CDR2 reads SVGAGI (reference sequence). V lost 5 bases, J lost 1 base, and 14 bases lay in between. This CDR3 has 15 residues. CDR3 DNA sequence: TGTGCCAGCAGTCCCCCCCGGCAGGTCCAAGAGACCCAGTACTTC. It specifies CASSPPRQVQETQYF.

The V gene is TRBV4-3, the J gene TRBJ2-1, with TRBD2 identical over 10 bases. The J segment lost 4 bases and the V segment lost 0 bases, leaving 12 bases of the junction unmatched. CDR1 is LGHNA, CDR2 YSLEER, per germline. CDR3 length: 19 amino acids. CDR3 protein: CASSQDRASGRTGYNEQFF. As DNA, the CDR3 is TGCGCCAGCAGCCAAGATCGGGCTAGCGGGAGAACTGGGTACAATGAGCAGTTCTTC.

This CDR3 reads CASSLEGDGPQHF. The CDR3 nucleotides are TGTGCCAGCAGCTTAGAGGGAGATGGCCCCCAGCATTTT. The V gene is TRBV5-4, the J gene TRBJ1-5; D ambiguous. The CDR3 length is 13 residues. The V gene lost 2 bases and the J gene lost 10 bases, with 13 bases spanning the gap. The germline CDR1 and CDR2 sequences are SGHNT and YYREEE (reference sequence).

The chain joins TRBV7-3 to TRBJ2-1; 14 nucleotides match TRBD2. Germline CDR1 is SGHTA and CDR2 is FQGTGA. Trimming at V came to 4 bases and at J to 7 bases, leaving 18 bases not matched to a gene. The CDR3 is 20 residues long. CDR3 protein: CASSSGLFGTSGGRGNEQFF. CDR3 nucleotide sequence: TGTGCCAGCAGCTCCGGGCTCTTCGGGACTAGCGGGGGTAGGGGGAATGAGCAGTTCTTC.

On this clone itself: Because the CDR3's place on the DNA is in doubt, the DNA is left out and the CDR3 is given as listed by TCRdb. The chain links TRBV2 to TRBJ1-2. Ends included, the CDR3 has 11 residues. The V gene's germline CDR1 is SNHLY and CDR2 FYNNEI. The CDR3 spells CASSEFGRGTF.

This rearrangement joins TRBV6-5 to TRBJ1-4; the match to TRBD1 covers 8 bases. This CDR3 region has 14 residues. Trimming cost V 6 bases and J 4 bases; bases outside gene matches: 4. Germline assignment: CDR1 MNHEY and CDR2 SVGAGI. The CDR3 bases are TGTGCCAGCAGGAGGGACAGGCTTAATGAAAAACTGTTTTTT. Protein sequence: CASRRDRLNEKLFF.

The J gene is TRBJ2-1, the V gene TRBV10-3; 7 nucleotides agree with TRBD2. J was trimmed by 8 bases and V by 2 bases; bases with no gene match: 9. Germline V gene data show CDR1 as ENHRY and CDR2 as SYGVKD. The CDR3 covers 15 residues. The CDR3 coding sequence is TGTGCCATCAGTGAGCCCAGGACTAGTCTCTATGAGCAGTTCTTC. Residues: CAISEPRTSLYEQFF.

The chain joins TRBV4-3 to TRBJ2-6; TRBD1 matches 8 bases. Unmatched junction bases numbered 4, after V lost 2 bases and J lost 4 bases. The CDR3 is made up of 16 amino acids. CDR1 LGHNA and CDR2 YSLEER come from the germline V gene. DNA for the CDR3: TGCGCCAGCAGCCAAATGACAGGGGCCGGGGCCAACGTCCTGACTTTC. Translated: CASSQMTGAGANVLTF.

The chain links TRBV5-1 to TRBJ1-2, with D unresolved. Germline CDR1 reads SGHRS; CDR2 reads YFSETQ. CDR3 size: 17 residues. Trimming cost V 0 bases and J 2 bases, with 17 bases left between them. CDR3 DNA: TGCGCCAGCAGCTTGGATAGGCCTTCCCAGCGAAACTATGGCTACACCTTC. Amino acid sequence: CASSLDRPSQRNYGYTF.

The count of this clone is one. The V gene is TRBV6-8, the J gene TRBJ2-7, with TRBD1 identical over 9 bases. With V trimmed by 4 bases and J by 3 bases, 4 bases remained unmatched. Germline loops: CDR1 MNHGY, CDR2 SAAAGT. The CDR3 sequence is 14 residues long. The DNA for the CDR3 is TGTGCCAGCAGTTTCCGGGACAGGGACTACGAGCAGTACTTC. Encoded protein: CASSFRDRDYEQYF.